Each of the 4 T cell receptor beta chains below was sequenced from the same sample in a study of cytomegalovirus exposure and HLA in healthy donors. Amplification used 60 Vbeta primers and 13 Jbeta primers. Libraries were prepared by immunoSEQ multiplex PCR; TCRdb keeps only in-frame clonotypes and omits some of them. The table lists 90,000 to 120,000 clones, around 76% of them singletons. The sequenced sample consisted of PBMCs. These receptors were obtained from a man aged 25-40 years in good health and CMV-seropositive.

This sequence joins TRBV6-5 and TRBJ2-5; D perhaps matches TRBD1 (6 bases). The DNA matches TRBJ2-7 better at its end, which makes the J call doubtful. The CDR3 runs to 15 residues. Germline CDR1 and CDR2: MNHEY and SVGAGI. The CDR3 DNA reads TGTGCCAGCAGTTCCGGTCAGGGGCTCTCCTACGAGCAGTACTTC. This codes for CASSSGQGLSYEQYF.

V and J are TRBV7-6 and TRBJ1-3; tentatively, D is TRBD1 (5 bases). CDR3 length: 14 residues. With 1 base removed from V and 2 bases from J, the gap between germline ends came to 6 bases. Germline-derived CDR1 and CDR2 are SGHVS and FNYEAQ. Written as DNA, the CDR3 is TGTGCCAGCAGCTTAGTAGGGGCTGGAAACACCATATATTTT. Amino acid sequence: CASSLVGAGNTIYF.

Details on this clone: Relative to the germline gene, one junction end is altered; a read error may explain this. This chain links TRBV7-9 with TRBJ2-6; D perhaps matches TRBD1 (5 bases). CDR3 length: 14 amino acids. Germline V CDR1 and CDR2: SEHNR, FQNEAQ (reference sequence). This chain's CDR3 is CASDAGFGANGLTF. The DNA of the CDR3 is TGTGCCAGCGATGCCGGGTTTGGGGCCAACGGCCTGACTTTC.

V gene TRBV6-5 combines with J gene TRBJ2-2; D might be TRBD2 (6 bases). The CDR3 sequence is 14 residues long. Looked up from germline, CDR1 is MNHEY and CDR2 is SVGAGI. Trimming removed 3 bases from V and 5 bases from J, with 10 bases in between. This chain's CDR3 is CASSYGGWTGELFF. Written as DNA, the CDR3 is TGTGCCAGCAGTTATGGGGGGTGGACCGGGGAGCTGTTTTTT.